This TCR beta chain was identified during a study of CD8+ T cells in alopecia areata. The overall study: Treated patients were dosed with oral tofacitinib, taking 5 to 10 mg twice daily. The share of scalp area affected provided the severity score for treated patients. The study, taken as a whole, reports: Scalp and blood samples kept many expanded lesional clones throughout tofacitinib. One nonresponder makes the tie between baseline CD8+ expansion and response uncertain.

About this clone: Its antigen is currently unknown.

Reverse transcription of extracted RNA yielded cDNA, which provided the sequencing template. Libraries were prepared by immunoSEQ multiplex PCR; TCRdb keeps only in-frame clonotypes and omits some of them. The profile shows about 200,000 clones, roughly two fifths of them singletons. Treatment described: oral pan-JAK inhibitor, 5-10 mg twice daily. The V and J ends lost 10 bases and 5 bases respectively, with 17 bases between them. The CDR3 consists of 13 residues. Germline-derived CDR1 and CDR2 are ENHRY and SYGVKD. This TCR derives from a human donor with alopecia areata. The specimen comprised CD4+ T cells sorted from blood, sampled at roughly week 30, from a patient treated with tofacitinib. J is TRBJ1-2 and V is TRBV10-3, with D perhaps TRBD1 (6 bases). In nucleotides, the CDR3 is TGTGCCACCCACAGGGTGCTGTCATATGGCTACACCTTC. This codes for CATHRVLSYGYTF.